This TCR beta chain was retrieved from a study of regulatory T cells. The primer mix had 52 TRBV and 13 TRBJ primers. Generated by immunoSEQ multiplex PCR, the TCRdb table keeps only in-frame clones and is missing some. The sample has about 30,000 clones; just under 95% are singletons. Regarding this clone: What it binds is not known.

Every patient with CD3G deficiency had evidence of autoimmunity. Patients aged 2 to 39 years had fewer naive and more memory CD4+ and CD8+ T cells. Sorting split CD4+ cells into CD25-high CD127-low Tregs and CD25-low CD127-high conventional T cells. With V trimmed by 6 bases and J by 5 bases, 4 bases remained unmatched. Germline V gene sequence: CDR1 MNHEY, CDR2 SMNVEV (reference sequence). CDR3 length: 14 amino acids. Study observations and caveats: Skewed V and J usage and few unique V-J pairs marked patient repertoires, most in Tregs. Hydrophobic residues at CDR3 positions 6 and 7 were enriched in conventional CD4+ T cells of CD3G-deficient patients.

This chain links TRBV27 with TRBJ2-2; 9 bases agree with TRBD1. This sequence originates from a person under 35 with CD3G deficiency. The sample was conventional CD4+ T cells sorted from blood. This CDR3 is CASRPGTGTGELFF. The CDR3 DNA sequence: TGTGCCAGCAGACCCGGGACAGGGACCGGGGAGCTGTTTTTT.